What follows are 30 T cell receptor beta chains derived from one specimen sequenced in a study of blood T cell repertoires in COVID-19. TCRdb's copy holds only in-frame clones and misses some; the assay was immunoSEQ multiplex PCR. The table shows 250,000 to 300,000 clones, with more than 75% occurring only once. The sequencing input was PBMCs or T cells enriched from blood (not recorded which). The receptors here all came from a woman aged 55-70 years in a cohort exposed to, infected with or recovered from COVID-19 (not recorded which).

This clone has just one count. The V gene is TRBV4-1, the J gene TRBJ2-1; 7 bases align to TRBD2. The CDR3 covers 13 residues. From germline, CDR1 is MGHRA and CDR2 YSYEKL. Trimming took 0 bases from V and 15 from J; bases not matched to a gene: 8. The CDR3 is CASSQDGAGVGFF. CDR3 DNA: TGCGCCAGCAGCCAAGATGGGGCGGGAGTGGGGTTCTTC.

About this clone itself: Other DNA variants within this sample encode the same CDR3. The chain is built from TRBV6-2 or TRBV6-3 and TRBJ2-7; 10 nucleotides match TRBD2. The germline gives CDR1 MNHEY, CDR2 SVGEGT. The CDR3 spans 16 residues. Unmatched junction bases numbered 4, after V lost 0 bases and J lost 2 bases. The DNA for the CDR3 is TGTGCCAGCAGTTACTCAGGACTAGCGGACCCCTACGAGCAGTACTTC. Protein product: CASSYSGLADPYEQYF.

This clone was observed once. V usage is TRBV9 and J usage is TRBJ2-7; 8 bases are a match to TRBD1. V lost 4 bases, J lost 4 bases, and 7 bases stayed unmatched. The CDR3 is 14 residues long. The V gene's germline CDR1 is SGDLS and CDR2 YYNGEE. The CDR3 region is CASSPYQGAYEQYF. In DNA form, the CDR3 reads TGTGCCAGCAGCCCCTATCAGGGGGCATACGAGCAGTACTTC.

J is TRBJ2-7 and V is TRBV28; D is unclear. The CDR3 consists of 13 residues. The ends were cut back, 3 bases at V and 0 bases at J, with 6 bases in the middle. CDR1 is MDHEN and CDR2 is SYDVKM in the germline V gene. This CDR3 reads CASSFGFSYEQYF. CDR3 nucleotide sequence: TGTGCCAGCAGTTTCGGTTTCTCCTACGAGCAGTACTTC. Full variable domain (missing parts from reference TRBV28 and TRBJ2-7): DVKVTQSSRYLVKRTGEKVFLECVQDMDHENMFWYRQDPGLGLRLIYFSYDVKMKEKGDIPEGYSVSREKKERFSLILESASTNQTSMYLCASSFGFSYEQYFGPGTRLTVT.

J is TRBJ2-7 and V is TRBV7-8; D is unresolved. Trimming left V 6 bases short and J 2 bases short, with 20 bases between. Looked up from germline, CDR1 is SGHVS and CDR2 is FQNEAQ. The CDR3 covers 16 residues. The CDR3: CASSPPHRYLTYEQYF. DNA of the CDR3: TGTGCCAGCAGTCCCCCACACAGATATCTAACCTACGAGCAGTACTTC.

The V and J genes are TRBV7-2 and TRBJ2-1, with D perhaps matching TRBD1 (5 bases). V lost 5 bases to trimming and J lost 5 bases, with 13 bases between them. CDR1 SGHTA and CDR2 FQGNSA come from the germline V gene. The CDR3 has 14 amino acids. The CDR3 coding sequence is TGTGCCAGCAGCGACCGACAGTACAACAATGAGCAGTTCTTC. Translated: CASSDRQYNNEQFF.

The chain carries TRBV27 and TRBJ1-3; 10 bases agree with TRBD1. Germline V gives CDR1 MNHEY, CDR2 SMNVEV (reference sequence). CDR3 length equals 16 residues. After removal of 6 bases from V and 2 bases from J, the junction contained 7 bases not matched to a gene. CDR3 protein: CASRPRTGGAGNTIYF. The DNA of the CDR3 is TGTGCCAGCAGACCGAGGACAGGGGGAGCTGGAAACACCATATATTTT.

Written as DNA, the CDR3 is TGTGCCAGCAGCTTAGATAGGGGTGAAGATACGCAGTATTTT. Protein: CASSLDRGEDTQYF. The chain employs TRBV11-3 and TRBJ2-3; a possible D gene is TRBD1 (5 bases). The germline V and J ends were trimmed by 0 bases and 5 bases, with 9 bases remaining between them. There are 14 residues in the CDR3. The germline CDR1 and CDR2 sequences are SGHNT and YENEEA.

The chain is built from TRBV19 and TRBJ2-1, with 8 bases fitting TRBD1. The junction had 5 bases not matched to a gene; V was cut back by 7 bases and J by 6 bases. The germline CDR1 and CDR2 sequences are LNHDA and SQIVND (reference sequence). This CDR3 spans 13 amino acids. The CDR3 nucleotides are TGTGCCAGTATTCGACAGGGGTTCAATGAGCAGTTCTTC. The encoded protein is CASIRQGFNEQFF.

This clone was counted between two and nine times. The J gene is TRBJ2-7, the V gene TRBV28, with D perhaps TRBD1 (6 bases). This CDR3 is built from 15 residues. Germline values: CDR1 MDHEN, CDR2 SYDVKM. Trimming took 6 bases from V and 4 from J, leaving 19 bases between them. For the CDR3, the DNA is TGTGCCAGCAGCCCGACCGGGACACTTGAATACGAGCAGTACTTC. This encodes CASSPTGTLEYEQYF.

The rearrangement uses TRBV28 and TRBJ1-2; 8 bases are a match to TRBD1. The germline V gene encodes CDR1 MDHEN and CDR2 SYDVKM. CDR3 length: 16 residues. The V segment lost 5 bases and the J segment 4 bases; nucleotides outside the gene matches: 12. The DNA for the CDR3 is TGTGCCAGCAGTGCCCTGACAGGGGAAGTGGGCTATGGCTACACCTTC. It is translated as CASSALTGEVGYGYTF.

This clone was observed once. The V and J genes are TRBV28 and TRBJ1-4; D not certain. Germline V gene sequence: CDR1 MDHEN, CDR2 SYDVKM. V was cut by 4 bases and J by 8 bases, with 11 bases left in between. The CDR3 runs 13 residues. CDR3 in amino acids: CASSYPTGEKLFF. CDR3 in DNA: TGTGCCAGCAGTTACCCGACGGGAGAAAAACTGTTTTTT.

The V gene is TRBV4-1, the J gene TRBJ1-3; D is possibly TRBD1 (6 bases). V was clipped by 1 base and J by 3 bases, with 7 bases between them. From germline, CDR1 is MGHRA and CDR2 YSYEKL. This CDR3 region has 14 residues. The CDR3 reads CASSQVGGGNTIYF. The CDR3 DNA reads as TGCGCCAGCAGCCAAGTAGGGGGTGGAAACACCATATATTTT.

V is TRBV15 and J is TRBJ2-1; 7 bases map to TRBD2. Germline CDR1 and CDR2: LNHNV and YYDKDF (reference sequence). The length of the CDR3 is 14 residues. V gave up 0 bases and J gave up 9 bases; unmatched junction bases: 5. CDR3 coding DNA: TGTGCCACCAGCAGAGATCCTAGCGGTGGTGAGCAGTTCTTC. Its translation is CATSRDPSGGEQFF.

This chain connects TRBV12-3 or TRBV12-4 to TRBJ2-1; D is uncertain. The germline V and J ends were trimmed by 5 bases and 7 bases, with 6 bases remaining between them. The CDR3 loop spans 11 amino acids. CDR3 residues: CASSRRNEQFF. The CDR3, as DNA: TGTGCCAGCAGTAGGCGGAATGAGCAGTTCTTC.

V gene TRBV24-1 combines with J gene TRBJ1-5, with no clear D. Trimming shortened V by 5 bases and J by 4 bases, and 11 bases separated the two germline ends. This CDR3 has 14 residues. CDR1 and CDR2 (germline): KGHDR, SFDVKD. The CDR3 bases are TGTGCCACCAGTGGGGAGGGATGGAATCAGCCCCAGCATTTT. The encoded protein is CATSGEGWNQPQHF.

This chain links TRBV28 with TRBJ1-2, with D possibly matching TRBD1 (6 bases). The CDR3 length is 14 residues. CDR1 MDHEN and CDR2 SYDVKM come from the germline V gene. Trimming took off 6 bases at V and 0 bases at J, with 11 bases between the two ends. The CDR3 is CASRPRGANYGYTF. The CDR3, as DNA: TGTGCCAGCAGGCCCAGGGGAGCTAACTATGGCTACACCTTC.

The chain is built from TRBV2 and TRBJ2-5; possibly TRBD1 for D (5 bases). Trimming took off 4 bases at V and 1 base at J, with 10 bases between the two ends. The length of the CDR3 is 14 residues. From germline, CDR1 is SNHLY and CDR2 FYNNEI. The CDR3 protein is CASSVRTPQETQYF. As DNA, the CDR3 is TGTGCCAGCAGTGTTCGGACACCCCAAGAGACCCAGTACTTC.

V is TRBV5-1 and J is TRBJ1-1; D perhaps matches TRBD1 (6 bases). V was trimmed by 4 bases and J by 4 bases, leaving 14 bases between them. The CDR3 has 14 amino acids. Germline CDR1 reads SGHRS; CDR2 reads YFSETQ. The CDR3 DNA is TGCGCCAGCAGCCAAAAACAGGGTCCCACTGAAGCTTTCTTT. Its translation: CASSQKQGPTEAFF.

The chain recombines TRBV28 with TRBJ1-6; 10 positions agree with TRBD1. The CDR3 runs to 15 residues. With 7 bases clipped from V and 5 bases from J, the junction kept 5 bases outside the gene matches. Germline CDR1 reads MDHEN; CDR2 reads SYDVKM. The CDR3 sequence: CASKLGQGNNSPLHF. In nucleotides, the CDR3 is TGTGCCAGCAAATTGGGACAGGGGAATAATTCACCCCTCCACTTT.

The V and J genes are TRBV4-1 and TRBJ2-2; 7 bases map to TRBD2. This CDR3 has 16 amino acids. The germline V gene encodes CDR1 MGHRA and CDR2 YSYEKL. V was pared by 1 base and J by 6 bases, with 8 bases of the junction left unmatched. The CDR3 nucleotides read TGCGCCAGCAGCCAAGTTGGGCGGAGCGGGGCCGGGGAGCTGTTTTTT. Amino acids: CASSQVGRSGAGELFF.

DNA for the CDR3: TGTGCCAGCAGTTACAGGCAGGGGGGAAACTATGGCTACACCTTC. This encodes CASSYRQGGNYGYTF. This chain links TRBV6-2 or TRBV6-3 with TRBJ1-2; 7 bases are a match to TRBD1. Germline V gene data show CDR1 as MNHEY and CDR2 as SVGEGT. V was clipped by 2 bases and J by 2 bases; unmatched bases: 5. This CDR3 region has 15 residues.

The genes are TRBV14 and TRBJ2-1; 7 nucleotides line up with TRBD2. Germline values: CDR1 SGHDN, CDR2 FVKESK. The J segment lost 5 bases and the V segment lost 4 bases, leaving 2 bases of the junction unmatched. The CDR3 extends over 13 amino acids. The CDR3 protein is CASSLGTNNEQFF. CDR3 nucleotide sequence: TGTGCCAGCAGCCTCGGGACTAACAATGAGCAGTTCTTC.

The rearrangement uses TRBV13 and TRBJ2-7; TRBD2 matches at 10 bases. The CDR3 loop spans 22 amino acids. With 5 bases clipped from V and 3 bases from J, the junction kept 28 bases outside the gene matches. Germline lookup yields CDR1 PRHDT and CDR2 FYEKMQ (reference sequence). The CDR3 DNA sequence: TGTGCCAGCAGCGATACCACTCGGGGGCTAGCGGGAGCCTTCGGCCGAAACTACGAGCAGTACTTC. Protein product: CASSDTTRGLAGAFGRNYEQYF.

CDR3 in amino acids: CASSFIGGGTGELFF. Here the CDR3 DNA reads TGTGCCAGCAGCTTCATCGGGGGTGGGACCGGGGAGCTGTTTTTT. The chain links TRBV7-2 to TRBJ2-2; TRBD2 is a possible D gene (6 bases). From germline, CDR1 is SGHTA and CDR2 FQGNSA. The CDR3 has 15 amino acids. V gave up 3 bases and J gave up 5 bases, with 13 bases separating them.

The CDR3: CASSLAGQATGELFF. The CDR3 DNA is TGTGCCAGCAGCTTAGCGGGACAGGCCACCGGGGAGCTGTTTTTT. The chain combines TRBV7-2 with TRBJ2-2, with 8 bases identical to TRBD1. Germline assignment: CDR1 SGHTA and CDR2 FQGNSA. After removal of 0 bases from V and 4 bases from J, the junction contained 1 base not matched to a gene. This CDR3 contains 15 residues.

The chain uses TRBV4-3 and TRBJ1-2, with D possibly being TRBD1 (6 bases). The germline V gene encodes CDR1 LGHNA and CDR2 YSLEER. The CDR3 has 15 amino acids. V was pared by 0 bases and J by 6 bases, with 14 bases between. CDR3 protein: CASSQDRAGVDGYTF. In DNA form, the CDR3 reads TGCGCCAGCAGCCAAGATCGGGCAGGGGTGGATGGCTACACCTTC.

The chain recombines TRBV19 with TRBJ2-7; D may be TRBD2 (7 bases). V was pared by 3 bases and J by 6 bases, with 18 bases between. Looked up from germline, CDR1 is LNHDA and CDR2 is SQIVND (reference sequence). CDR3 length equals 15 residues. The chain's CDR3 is CASSIEGGGPIEQYF. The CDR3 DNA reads TGTGCCAGTAGTATTGAGGGGGGAGGGCCGATCGAGCAGTACTTC.

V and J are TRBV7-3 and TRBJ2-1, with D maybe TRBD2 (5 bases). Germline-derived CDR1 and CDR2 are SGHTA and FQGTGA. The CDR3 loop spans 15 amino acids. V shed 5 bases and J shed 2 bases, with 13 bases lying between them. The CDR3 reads CASSLLAGTYNEQFF. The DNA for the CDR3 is TGTGCCAGCAGCCTCTTGGCGGGTACCTACAATGAGCAGTTCTTC.

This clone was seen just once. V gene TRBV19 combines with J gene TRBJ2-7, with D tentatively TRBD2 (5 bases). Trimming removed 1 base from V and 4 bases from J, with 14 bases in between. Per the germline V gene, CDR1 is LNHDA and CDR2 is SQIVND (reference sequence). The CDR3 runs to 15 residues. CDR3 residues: CASSIGGLGGYEQYF. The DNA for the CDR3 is TGTGCCAGTAGTATAGGAGGACTTGGTGGATACGAGCAGTACTTC.